The source of this TCR beta chain is a study of blood T cell repertoires in COVID-19. Study background: PBMCs, B-cell-depleted T cells, or T cells were the source of the cDNA or gDNA that made up the material.

The protocol was immunoSEQ multiplex PCR, while the TCRdb copy is restricted to in-frame clones and leaves out a portion. The sample records approximately 210,000 clones, 81% being singletons. This clone appeared a few times. The sequenced sample was PBMCs or T cells enriched from blood (not recorded which). The sequence came from a woman aged 45-65 years with acute COVID-19.

Written as DNA, the CDR3 is TGTGCCAGCAGCTTAGCTTCGGCGAACACCGGGGAGCTGTTTTTT. It is translated as CASSLASANTGELFF. This chain connects TRBV11-3 to TRBJ2-2, with D uncertain. With 1 base removed from V and 0 bases from J, the gap between germline ends came to 6 bases. Germline V lookup: CDR1 SGHNT, CDR2 YENEEA. The CDR3 contains 15 residues.